The 10 T cell receptor beta chains given below trace back to one sample, sequenced in a study of T cells in Graves' hyperthyroidism and ophthalmopathy. RNA transcripts yielded amplified TCR beta CDR3 regions. With the HTBI primer set, the TCR CDR3 went through a first round of RT-PCR. Via MiXCR, TCRdb re-called the multiplex PCR reads, giving one row per CDR3 protein. The top ten hold 30% to 40% of the sample, which has under 450,000 distinct CDR3 sequences, roughly a sixth seen once. The sequenced sample was blood. All receptors derive from a young woman with Graves' hyperthyroidism that later progressed to Graves' ophthalmopathy.

This clonotype was picked up many times. The chain joins TRBV28 to TRBJ2-3; D not certain. CDR1 is MDHEN and CDR2 is SYDVKM in the germline V gene. Trimming left V 6 bases short and J 6 bases short, with 25 bases between. The CDR3 consists of 17 residues. The CDR3, as DNA: TGTGCCAGCAGCCCTCCAGGACGGCTCAGGCATAGGGATACGCAGTATTTT. Translation: CASSPPGRLRHRDTQYF. The variable domain in full, completed from reference TRBV28 and TRBJ2-3, reads DVKVTQSSRYLVKRTGEKVFLECVQDMDHENMFWYRQDPGLGLRLIYFSYDVKMKEKGDIPEGYSVSREKKERFSLILESASTNQTSMYLCASSPPGRLRHRDTQYFGPGTRLTVL.

This clonotype was counted ten times or more. The rearrangement links TRBV11-2 to TRBJ2-7; the match to TRBD2 covers 7 bases. The CDR3 runs to 15 residues. V lost 4 bases and J lost 2; bases outside the gene matches: 8. Germline lookup yields CDR1 SGHAT and CDR2 FQNNGV. The CDR3 region has the DNA TGTGCCAGCAGCTATACCTCGGGGGGAGCCTACGAGCAGTACTTC. Its translation is CASSYTSGGAYEQYF.

The chain has TRBV3-1 and TRBJ1-2, with 7 bases lining up with TRBD1. Germline-derived CDR1 and CDR2 are LGHDT and YNNKEL (reference sequence). CDR3 size: 15 residues. The V gene end was trimmed by 7 bases and the J gene end by 0 bases; junction bases not matched to a gene: 8. The CDR3 is CASTQTTGPNYGYTF. CDR3 sequence (DNA): TGTGCCAGCACCCAGACGACAGGGCCTAACTATGGCTACACCTTC.

This clonotype occurred many times. The V and J genes are TRBV5-1 and TRBJ2-3; 9 bases are a match to TRBD1. Per the germline V gene, CDR1 is SGHRS and CDR2 is YFSETQ. CDR3 size: 15 residues. V dropped 7 bases and J dropped 2; count of bases not matched to a gene: 8. The CDR3 nucleotides read TGCGCCAGCTGTTGGACAGGGGCGTACACAGATACGCAGTATTTT. Its protein is CASCWTGAYTDTQYF.

The rearrangement joins TRBV30 to TRBJ1-4; D is perhaps TRBD1 (5 bases). V lost 8 bases, J lost 10 bases, and 14 bases lay in between. This CDR3 region has 11 residues. Germline V CDR1 and CDR2: GTSNPN, SVGIG (reference sequence). The CDR3 sequence: CARGEMGKLFF. CDR3 coding DNA: TGTGCCCGAGGGGAAATGGGAAAACTGTTTTTT.

This clonotype was recorded at least ten times. The CDR3 DNA reads as TGTGCCAGCAGTTCCTCCGGGACAGGGGGGTTCCTCAACTATGGCTACACCTTC. As protein: CASSSSGTGGFLNYGYTF. This chain links TRBV28 with TRBJ1-2; 11 nucleotides align to TRBD1. The CDR3 extends over 18 amino acids. Trimming removed 4 bases from V and 2 bases from J; junction bases left unmatched: 12. Germline CDR1 reads MDHEN; CDR2 reads SYDVKM.

In its sample, this clonotype was seen many times. The rearrangement links TRBV5-1 to TRBJ2-2; tentative D call: TRBD1 (7 bases). V was shortened by 5 bases and J by 0 bases, with 14 bases between the two germline ends. The CDR3 extends over 16 amino acids. From germline, CDR1 is SGHRS and CDR2 YFSETQ. CDR3 bases: TGCGCCAGCAGGTACGGAGGGGGCGCGAACACCGGGGAGCTGTTTTTT. Protein: CASRYGGGANTGELFF.

The rearrangement joins TRBV28 to TRBJ1-3, with 9 bases identical to TRBD1. Germline CDR1 MDHEN, CDR2 SYDVKM. The V segment lost 7 bases and the J segment 0 bases; nucleotides outside the gene matches: 10. The length of the CDR3 is 17 residues. The CDR3 DNA reads TGTGCCAGCACCTCTGTGGGGGACAGGGACTCTGGAAACACCATATATTTT. It translates to CASTSVGDRDSGNTIYF.

This clonotype was found many times. Here the CDR3 DNA reads TGTGCCAGCAGTGGTCAGGGGACCCAGTACTTC. Translating it yields CASSGQGTQYF. The J gene is TRBJ2-5, the V gene TRBV2; weak D call: TRBD1 (5 bases). The germline gives CDR1 SNHLY, CDR2 FYNNEI. The CDR3 is made up of 11 amino acids. Trimming took off 4 bases at V and 7 bases at J, with 7 bases between the two ends.

This clonotype appeared once. One end of the junction fails to match germline, which may point to a read error. CDR3: CASTKDRGSYNSPLLF. CDR3 coding DNA: TGTGCCAGCACCAAAGACAGGGGCTCCTATAATTCACCCCTCCTCTTT. V usage is TRBV5-4 and J usage is TRBJ1-6; 8 bases map to TRBD1. From germline, CDR1 is SGHNT and CDR2 YYREEE (reference sequence). The CDR3 sequence is 16 residues long.